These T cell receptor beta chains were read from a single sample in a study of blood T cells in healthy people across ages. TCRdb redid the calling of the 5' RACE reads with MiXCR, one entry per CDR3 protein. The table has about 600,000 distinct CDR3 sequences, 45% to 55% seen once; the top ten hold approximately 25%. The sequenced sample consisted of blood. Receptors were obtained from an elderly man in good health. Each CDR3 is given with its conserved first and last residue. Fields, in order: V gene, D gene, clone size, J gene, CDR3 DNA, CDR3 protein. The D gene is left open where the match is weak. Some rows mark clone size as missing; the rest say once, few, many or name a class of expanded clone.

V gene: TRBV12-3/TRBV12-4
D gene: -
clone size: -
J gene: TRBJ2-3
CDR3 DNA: TGTGCCAGCAGTTTTCGGGGAGTTTCTGTTACAGATACGCAGTATTTT
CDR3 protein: CASSFRGVSVTDTQYF

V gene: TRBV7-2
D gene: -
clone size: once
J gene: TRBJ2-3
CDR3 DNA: TGTGCCAGCAGCCTTAGTTTTTTCACAGATACGCAGTATTTT
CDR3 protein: CASSLSFFTDTQYF

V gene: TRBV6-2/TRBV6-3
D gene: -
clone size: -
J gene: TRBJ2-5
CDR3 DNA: TGTGCCAGCAGTTACTCGAGAGGGACGGGAGAGACCCAGTACTTC
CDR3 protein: CASSYSRGTGETQYF

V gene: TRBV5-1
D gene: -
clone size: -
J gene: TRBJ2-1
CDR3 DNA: TGCGCCATCAGCTGGACTCCGGGGACGCCAACGGGGAATGAGCAGTTCTTC
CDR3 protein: CAISWTPGTPTGNEQFF

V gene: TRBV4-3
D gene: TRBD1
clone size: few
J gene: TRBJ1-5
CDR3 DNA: TGCGCCAGCAGCCAAGGGACAGGCTTTGGGCAGCCCCAGCATTTT
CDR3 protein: CASSQGTGFGQPQHF

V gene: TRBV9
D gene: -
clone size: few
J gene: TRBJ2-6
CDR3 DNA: TGTGCCAGCAGCGTAGGTTGGTACTCTGGGGCCAACGTCCTGACTTTC
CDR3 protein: CASSVGWYSGANVLTF

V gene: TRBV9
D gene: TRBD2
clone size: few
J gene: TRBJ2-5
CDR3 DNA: TGTGCCAGCAGCGTAGGGACGGGGGGGCCAGTAGAGACCCAGTACTTC
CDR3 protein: CASSVGTGGPVETQYF

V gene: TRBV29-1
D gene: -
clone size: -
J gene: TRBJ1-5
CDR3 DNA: TGCAGCGTTTCAGGGATCAATCAGCCCCAGCATTTT
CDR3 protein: CSVSGINQPQHF

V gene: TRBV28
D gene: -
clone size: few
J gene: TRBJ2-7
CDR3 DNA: TGTGCCAGCGCTGGTGGTCCGTTGTCCTACGAGCAGTACTTC
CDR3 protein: CASAGGPLSYEQYF

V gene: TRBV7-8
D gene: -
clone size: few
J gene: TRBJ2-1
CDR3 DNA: TGTGCCAGCAGCCTTTATACTGAGCAGTTCTTC
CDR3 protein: CASSLYTEQFF

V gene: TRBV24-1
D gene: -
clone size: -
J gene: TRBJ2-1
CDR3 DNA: TGTGCCACCAGTCAGGGATACAATGAGCAGTTCTTC
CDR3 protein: CATSQGYNEQFF

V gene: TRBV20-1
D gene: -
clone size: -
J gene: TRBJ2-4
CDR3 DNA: TGCAGTGCTAGTTCCCCAGTAGGGCGGGGAGCCAAAAACATTCAGTACTTC
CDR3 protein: CSASSPVGRGAKNIQYF

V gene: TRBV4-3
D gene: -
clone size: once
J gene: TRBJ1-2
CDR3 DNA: TGCGCCAGCAGCCCGCGCCCCGGGGGCATAGGGTCTGGCTACACCTTC
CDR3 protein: CASSPRPGGIGSGYTF

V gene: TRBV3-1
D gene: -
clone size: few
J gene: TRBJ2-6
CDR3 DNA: TGTGCCAGCAGCCCCGGAATCGCGAACTCTGGGGCCAACGTCCTGACTTTC
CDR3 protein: CASSPGIANSGANVLTF

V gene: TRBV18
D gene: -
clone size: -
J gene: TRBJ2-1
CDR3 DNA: TGTGCCAGCTCACCCCTTGCGCTCTCCTACAATGAGCAGTTCTTC
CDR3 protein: CASSPLALSYNEQFF

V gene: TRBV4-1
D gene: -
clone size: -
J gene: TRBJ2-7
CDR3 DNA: TGCGCCAGCATCCAAAGAGCTGGACCGGCCTTATTATACGAGCAGTACTTC
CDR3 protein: CASIQRAGPALLYEQYF

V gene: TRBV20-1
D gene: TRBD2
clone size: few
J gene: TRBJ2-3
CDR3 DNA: TGCAGCCGTGGAGGGGAGGGCGGCACAGATACGCAGTATTTT
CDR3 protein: CSRGGEGGTDTQYF

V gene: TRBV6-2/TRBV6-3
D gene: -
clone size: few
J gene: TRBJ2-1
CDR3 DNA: TGTGCCAGCAGTTACGGGCCTTCCTCCTACAATGAGCAGTTCTTC
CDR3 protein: CASSYGPSSYNEQFF

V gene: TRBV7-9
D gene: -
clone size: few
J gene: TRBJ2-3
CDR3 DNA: TGTGCCAGCAGGAAGACAGGAGACACAGATACGCAGTATTTT
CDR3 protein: CASRKTGDTDTQYF

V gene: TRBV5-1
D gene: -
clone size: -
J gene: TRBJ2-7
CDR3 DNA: TGCGCCAGCAGCCAAATCCAGGGAGACCGAAACGAGCAGTACTTC
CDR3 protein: CASSQIQGDRNEQYF

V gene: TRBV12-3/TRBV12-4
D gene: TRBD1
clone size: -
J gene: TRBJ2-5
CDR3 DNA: TGTGCCAGCAGCTCGACAGGGCGCAGCCAAGAGACCCAGTACTTC
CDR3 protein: CASSSTGRSQETQYF

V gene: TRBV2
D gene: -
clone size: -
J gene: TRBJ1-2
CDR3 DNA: TGTGCCAGCAGTGAAGAAGTGTATGGCTACACCTTC
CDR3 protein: CASSEEVYGYTF

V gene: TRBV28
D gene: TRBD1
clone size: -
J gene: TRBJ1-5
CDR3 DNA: TGTGCCAGCAGGTCTACGATTAACAGGGGAGATCAGCCCCAGCATTTT
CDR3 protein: CASRSTINRGDQPQHF

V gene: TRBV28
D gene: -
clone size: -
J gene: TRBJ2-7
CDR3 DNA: TGTGCCAGCGCCCGCGCCTACGAGCAGTACTTC
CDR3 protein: CASARAYEQYF

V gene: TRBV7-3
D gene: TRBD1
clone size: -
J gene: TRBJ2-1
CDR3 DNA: TGTGCCAGCAGCCCTCAGGGGGCGGTTAGTAATGAGCAGTTCTTC
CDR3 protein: CASSPQGAVSNEQFF

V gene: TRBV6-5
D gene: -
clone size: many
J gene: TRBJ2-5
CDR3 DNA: TGTGCCATCAGGGGGAGGGGAGAGACCCAGTACTTC
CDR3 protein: CAIRGRGETQYF

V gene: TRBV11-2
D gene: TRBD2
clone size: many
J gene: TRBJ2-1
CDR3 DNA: TGTGCCAGCAGCTTGGGGACTAGCGGCCACAATGAGCAGTTCTTC
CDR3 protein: CASSLGTSGHNEQFF

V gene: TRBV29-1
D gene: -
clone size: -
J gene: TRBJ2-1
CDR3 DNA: TGCAGCGTTGTTACAGGATCCTACAATGAGCAGTTCTTC
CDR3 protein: CSVVTGSYNEQFF

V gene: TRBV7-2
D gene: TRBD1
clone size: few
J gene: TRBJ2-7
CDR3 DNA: TGTGCCAGCAGCTTAGTACAGGGGGACTACGAGCAGTACTTC
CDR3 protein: CASSLVQGDYEQYF

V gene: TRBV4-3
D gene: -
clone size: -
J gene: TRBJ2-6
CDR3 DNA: TGCGCCAGCAGCCAACTTGGAGCACAGGGGGGGCCTGGGGCCAACGTCCTGACTTTC
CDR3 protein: CASSQLGAQGGPGANVLTF

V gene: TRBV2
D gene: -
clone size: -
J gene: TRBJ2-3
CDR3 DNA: TGTGCCAGCAGTGTATACAGGGACACAGATACGCAGTATTTT
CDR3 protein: CASSVYRDTDTQYF

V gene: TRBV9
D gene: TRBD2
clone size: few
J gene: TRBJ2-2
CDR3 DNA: TGTGCCAGCAGCGCCAGACTAGCGGGGGGGACCGGGGAGCTGTTTTTT
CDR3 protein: CASSARLAGGTGELFF

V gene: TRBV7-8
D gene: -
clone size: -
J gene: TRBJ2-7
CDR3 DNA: TGTGCCAGCAGCTTAAGAGGGACTGGTCCCTACGAGCAGTACTTC
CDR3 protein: CASSLRGTGPYEQYF

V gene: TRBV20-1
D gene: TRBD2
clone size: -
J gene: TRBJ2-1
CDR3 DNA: TGCAGTGCTCGGTCTACTAGCGGGAGGGTAGATGAGCAGTTCTTC
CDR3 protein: CSARSTSGRVDEQFF

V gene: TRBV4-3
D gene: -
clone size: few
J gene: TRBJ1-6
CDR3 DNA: TGCGCCAGCAGCTTCTCCGATTCACCCCTCCACTTT
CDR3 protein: CASSFSDSPLHF

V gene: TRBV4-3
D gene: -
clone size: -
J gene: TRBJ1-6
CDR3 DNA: TGCGCCAGCAGCCAAGATGGAGGGCCGCCTAATTCACCCCTCCACTTT
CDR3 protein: CASSQDGGPPNSPLHF

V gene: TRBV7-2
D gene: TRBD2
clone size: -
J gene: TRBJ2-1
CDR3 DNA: TGTGCCAGCAGCTTCCGGGGGGGGGCCTACAATGAGCAGTTCTTC
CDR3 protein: CASSFRGGAYNEQFF

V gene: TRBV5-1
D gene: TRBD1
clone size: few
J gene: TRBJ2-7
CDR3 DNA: TGCGCCAGCAGCTTGGAAGGGACAGGGAGGTACGAGCAGTACTTC
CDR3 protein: CASSLEGTGRYEQYF

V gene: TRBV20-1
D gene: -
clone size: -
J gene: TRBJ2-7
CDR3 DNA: TGCAGTGCTAGACCAGGGGCAAGGGACGAGCAGTACTTC
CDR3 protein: CSARPGARDEQYF

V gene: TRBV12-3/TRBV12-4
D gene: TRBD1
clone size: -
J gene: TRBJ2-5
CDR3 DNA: TGTGCCAGCAGGATGACAGGGGGAAGGGAGACCCAGTACTTC
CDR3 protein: CASRMTGGRETQYF

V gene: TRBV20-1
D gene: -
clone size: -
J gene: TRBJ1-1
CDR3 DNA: TGCAGTGCTAGAGTCCCCGGACGGCTCACTGAAGCTTTCTTT
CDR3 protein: CSARVPGRLTEAFF

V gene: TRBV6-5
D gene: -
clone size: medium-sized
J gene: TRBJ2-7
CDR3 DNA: TGTGCCAGCAGTTACGGACCCACCGGGGCCTACGAGCAGTACTTC
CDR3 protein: CASSYGPTGAYEQYF

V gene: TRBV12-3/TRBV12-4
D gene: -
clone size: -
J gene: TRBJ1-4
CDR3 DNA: TGTGCCAGCAGTTTCGGTGGGGAAAAACTGTTTTTT
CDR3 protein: CASSFGGEKLFF

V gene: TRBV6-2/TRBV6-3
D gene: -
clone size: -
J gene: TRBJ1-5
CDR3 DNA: TGTGCCAGCAGTCATGCCTACGGGTCCCCCCAGCATTTT
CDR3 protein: CASSHAYGSPQHF

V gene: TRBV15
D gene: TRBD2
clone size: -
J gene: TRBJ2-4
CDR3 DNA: TGTGCCACCAGCAGAGGCGGGAGTACAGCTTTAGCCAAAAACATTCAGTACTTC
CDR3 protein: CATSRGGSTALAKNIQYF

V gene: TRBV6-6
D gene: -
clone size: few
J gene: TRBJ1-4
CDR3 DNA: TGTGCCAGCAGTGGGACGGGAAGTGAAAAACTGTTTTTT
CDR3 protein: CASSGTGSEKLFF

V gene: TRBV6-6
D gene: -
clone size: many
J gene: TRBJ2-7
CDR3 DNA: TGTGCCCTCCGGAAGGAGGGATCGGGCGAGCAGTACTTC
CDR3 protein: CALRKEGSGEQYF

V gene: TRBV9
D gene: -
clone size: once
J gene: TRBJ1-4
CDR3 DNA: TGTGCCAGCAGCGTAGGGGCCGGAACAAATGAAAAACTGTTTTTT
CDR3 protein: CASSVGAGTNEKLFF

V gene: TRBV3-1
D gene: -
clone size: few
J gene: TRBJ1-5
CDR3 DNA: TGTGCCAGCAGCCAGCGGGACAGCAATCAGCCCCAGCATTTT
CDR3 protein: CASSQRDSNQPQHF

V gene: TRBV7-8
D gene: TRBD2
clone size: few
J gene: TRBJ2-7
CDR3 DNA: TGTGCCAGCAGCTTAGTCCTAGCGGCGCCCCTCGAGCAGTACTTC
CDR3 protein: CASSLVLAAPLEQYF

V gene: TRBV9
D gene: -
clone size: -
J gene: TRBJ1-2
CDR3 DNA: TGTGCCAGCAGCGTAGAGCAGGCAGGGTCCTATGGCTACACCTTC
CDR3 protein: CASSVEQAGSYGYTF

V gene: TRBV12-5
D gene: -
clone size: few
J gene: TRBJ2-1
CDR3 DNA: TGTGCTAGTGCCCGGTTGGCAGGGCCTACCTACAATGAGCAGTTCTTC
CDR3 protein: CASARLAGPTYNEQFF